The T cell receptor (beta chain) described here comes from a study of Ad26.COV2.S vaccination and SARS-CoV-2 variants. Study-wide background: This donor came from the COV1001 trial of Ad26.COV2.S. The study gave Ad26.COV2.S intramuscularly, once or twice 56 days apart. Findings of the study overall: It was vaccine recipients, not placebo recipients, who had the higher spike-specific TCR breadth.

The repertoire was sequenced with immunoSEQ multiplex PCR; TCRdb's copy has only in-frame clones and lacks some. The sample includes about 480,000 clones, roughly 85% of them seen just once. A remark on this clone: Its antigen is undetermined.

Treatment here: roughly 18 received Ad26.COV2.S at low or high dose, single or two shots; roughly five received placebo; per-sample allocation not given. Specimen acquisition occurred on day 63 following the initial vaccine or placebo injection. The material sequenced was peripheral blood, taken in a trial of Ad26.COV2.S vaccine versus placebo. The clonotype originates from a person between 18 and 59 years old who received the Ad26.COV2.S COVID-19 vaccine or a placebo.

The CDR3 here is CASSDRDRDEKLFF. Written as DNA, the CDR3 is TGTGCCAGCAGTGATCGGGACAGGGATGAAAAACTGTTTTTT. This chain links TRBV28 with TRBJ1-4, with TRBD1 matching 9 bases. Germline CDR1 reads MDHEN; CDR2 reads SYDVKM. CDR3 length: 14 residues. V was clipped by 5 bases and J by 6 bases; unmatched bases: 4. Full variable domain (missing parts from reference TRBV28 and TRBJ1-4): DVKVTQSSRYLVKRTGEKVFLECVQDMDHENMFWYRQDPGLGLRLIYFSYDVKMKEKGDIPEGYSVSREKKERFSLILESASTNQTSMYLCASSDRDRDEKLFFGSGTQLSVL.